The sequence of this T cell receptor (beta chain) was determined in a study of blood T cell repertoires in COVID-19. Across the study: The United States, Italy and Spain provided the acute and convalescent COVID-19 samples.

Generated by immunoSEQ multiplex PCR, the TCRdb table keeps only in-frame clones and is missing some. The data contain some 90,000 clones, approximately 70% of them singletons. What was sequenced was peripheral blood. The TCR originated in an older woman in a cohort sampled during active or convalescent COVID-19.

The CDR3 spells CASSSSRDRVYQQYF. The DNA of the CDR3 is TGTGCCAGCAGTTCCTCCCGGGACAGGGTCTATCAGCAGTACTTC. V usage is TRBV6-6 and J usage is TRBJ2-7; 9 positions match TRBD1. After removal of 4 bases from V and 8 bases from J, the junction contained 12 bases not matched to a gene. The germline V gene has CDR1 MNHNY and CDR2 SVGAGI (reference sequence). CDR3 length: 15 residues.